This paragraph covers one T cell receptor (beta chain) sequence. Its matching antigen is unknown. This sample is part of a study of cytomegalovirus exposure and HLA in healthy donors. Across the whole study: A previous analysis identified approximately 110 million unique TCR beta sequences derived from roughly 190 million T cells. Study-wide points: Reports credit the classifier with highly specific, highly sensitive diagnosis of cytomegalovirus status. A reported reduction in N-insertions relative to the roughly 670-donor mean was seen in an Asian-associated ancestry cluster in a later analysis.

Amplification used 60 Vbeta primers and 13 Jbeta primers. Profiling relied on immunoSEQ multiplex PCR, and the TCRdb table lists in-frame clones only, not all of them. The sample lists about 130,000 clones, approximately 85% occurring once. CDR3 length: 15 amino acids. V lost 6 bases, J lost 2 bases, and 9 bases stayed unmatched. In germline, CDR1 is MNHNY, CDR2 SVGAGI (reference sequence). The V call is TRBV6-6, the J call TRBJ2-5; TRBD1 matches at 7 bases. The material sequenced was PBMCs. The TCR was taken from a woman aged 30 to 39 in good health and CMV-seropositive. CDR3 residues: CASSPFDREQETQYF. CDR3 coding DNA: TGTGCCAGCAGCCCTTTCGACAGGGAGCAAGAGACCCAGTACTTC.